A selection of T cell receptor beta chains follows, all from one sample in a study of OX40 agonist ivuxolimab in advanced cancers. Sequencing used immunoSEQ multiplex PCR; TCRdb keeps in-frame clones, though not all of them. The table has about 98,000 clones, approximately 86% seen once. The material was CD4+ or CD8+ T cells sorted from blood, obtained in a trial of the OX40 agonist ivuxolimab. The receptors here all came from an adult with an advanced solid tumor such as melanoma, head and neck, liver or kidney cancer. Both conserved end residues are part of each CDR3. The D gene is left open where the match is weak. Part of the rows lack a size; the others show once, few, many or a class for expanded clones.

cdr3_nt cdr3_aa j_call clone_size v_call d_call
TGTGCCAGCAGCTCTATTTGGGGGGTCTCCTACAATGAGCAGTTCTTC CASSSIWGVSYNEQFF TRBJ2-1 NA TRBV7-8 NA
TGTGCCAGCAGCCCAGGCAGGGCGCATCACTATGGCTACACCTTC CASSPGRAHHYGYTF TRBJ1-2 NA TRBV6-4 NA
TGTGCCAGTAGCTCTGACGAGGCTTGGCAGCCCCAGCATTTT CASSSDEAWQPQHF TRBJ1-5 NA TRBV19 NA
TGTGCCAGCAGTGAATCGGGCGACAGGGCCTATGGCTACACCTTC CASSESGDRAYGYTF TRBJ1-2 NA TRBV2 TRBD1
TGTGCCAGTAGTATTAATTCAGCCAACGGGAACACTGAAGCTTTCTTT CASSINSANGNTEAFF TRBJ1-1 NA TRBV19 NA
TGTGCCAGCAGTTACTCAGGCGGCGGGGAGCTGTTTTTT CASSYSGGGELFF TRBJ2-2 once TRBV6-5 NA
TGTGCCAGCAGCCCAAGGACAGAAAGCTATGGCTACACCTTC CASSPRTESYGYTF TRBJ1-2 NA TRBV7-2 NA
TGTGCTAGTGGTTTGACAGGGTTTAACTATGGCTACACCTTC CASGLTGFNYGYTF TRBJ1-2 once TRBV12-5 NA
TGTGCCAGCAGATCGGGCTCTATGGAGCAGTACTTC CASRSGSMEQYF TRBJ2-7 NA TRBV6-1 NA
TGCAGCGTGGCCGATCCGGGAAACACGGGCGAGCAGTACTTC CSVADPGNTGEQYF TRBJ2-7 NA TRBV29-1 NA
TGTGCCAGCAGCTTGCCGGGAGAGAGCACAGATACGCAGTATTTT CASSLPGESTDTQYF TRBJ2-3 NA TRBV5-4 NA
TGTGCCAGCAGTGAAGGGACCTACCAGGGAGGCTACACCTTC CASSEGTYQGGYTF TRBJ1-2 NA TRBV6-1 NA
TGTGCCAGCAGCTTACTAGCTGGGGCCAACGTCCTGACTTTC CASSLLAGANVLTF TRBJ2-6 NA TRBV5-6 NA
TGTGCCAGCAGTCCGACAGGGGCGCTGAACACTGAAGCTTTCTTT CASSPTGALNTEAFF TRBJ1-1 NA TRBV6-5 TRBD1
TGTGCCAGCAGCGGACAGGTGGGGGCCAACGTCCTGACTTTC CASSGQVGANVLTF TRBJ2-6 NA TRBV9 NA
TGTGCCAGCAGCTCCGGAGGGACAGGGGGGAGAAAACTGTTTTTT CASSSGGTGGRKLFF TRBJ1-4 NA TRBV7-9 TRBD1
TGTGCCAGCAGCGGACAGAGACCTACCGGGGAGCTGTTTTTT CASSGQRPTGELFF TRBJ2-2 NA TRBV7-2 NA
TGTGCCAGTACCACCGTTGTAGGACAGGGTTGGAATGAGCAGTTCTTC CASTTVVGQGWNEQFF TRBJ2-1 NA TRBV19 TRBD1